This T cell receptor beta chain was found in a study of monozygotic twins with inflammatory bowel disease. Notes on the study in general: Healthy co-twins exceeded IBD patients in TCRbeta diversity as measured by inverse Simpson. None of the different T cell subtypes could be distinguished from one another.

The CDR3 totals 17 residues. The germline gives CDR1 SGHTA, CDR2 FQGNSA. TCRdb reanalyzed the 5' RACE reads and collapses them to one entry per CDR3 protein, without DNA. Its table records about 140,000 distinct CDR3 sequences. Blood was drawn once per donor, and each sample measured 2.5 to 3 ml. In regard to this clonotype: The antigen remains undetermined.

The sequenced sample consisted of blood. The origin of this receptor is a human donor with ulcerative colitis or Crohn's disease, or a healthy co-twin of an affected twin (not recorded which). V usage is TRBV7-2 and J usage is TRBJ1-2. The chain's CDR3 is CASSRGSRAATNYGYTF.